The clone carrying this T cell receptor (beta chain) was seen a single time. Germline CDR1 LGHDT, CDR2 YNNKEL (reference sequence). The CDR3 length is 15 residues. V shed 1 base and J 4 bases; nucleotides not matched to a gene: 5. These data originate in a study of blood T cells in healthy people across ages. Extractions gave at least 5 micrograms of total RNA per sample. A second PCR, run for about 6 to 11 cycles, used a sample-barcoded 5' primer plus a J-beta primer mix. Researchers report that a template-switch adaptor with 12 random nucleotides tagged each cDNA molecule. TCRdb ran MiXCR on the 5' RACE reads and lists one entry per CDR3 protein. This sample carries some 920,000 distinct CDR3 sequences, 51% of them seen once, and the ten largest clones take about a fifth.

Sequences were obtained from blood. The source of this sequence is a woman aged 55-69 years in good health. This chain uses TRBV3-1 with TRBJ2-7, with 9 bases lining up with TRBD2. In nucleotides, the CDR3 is TGTGCCAGCAGCCAAGCCCCTAGCGGGACATACGAGCAGTACTTC. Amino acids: CASSQAPSGTYEQYF.